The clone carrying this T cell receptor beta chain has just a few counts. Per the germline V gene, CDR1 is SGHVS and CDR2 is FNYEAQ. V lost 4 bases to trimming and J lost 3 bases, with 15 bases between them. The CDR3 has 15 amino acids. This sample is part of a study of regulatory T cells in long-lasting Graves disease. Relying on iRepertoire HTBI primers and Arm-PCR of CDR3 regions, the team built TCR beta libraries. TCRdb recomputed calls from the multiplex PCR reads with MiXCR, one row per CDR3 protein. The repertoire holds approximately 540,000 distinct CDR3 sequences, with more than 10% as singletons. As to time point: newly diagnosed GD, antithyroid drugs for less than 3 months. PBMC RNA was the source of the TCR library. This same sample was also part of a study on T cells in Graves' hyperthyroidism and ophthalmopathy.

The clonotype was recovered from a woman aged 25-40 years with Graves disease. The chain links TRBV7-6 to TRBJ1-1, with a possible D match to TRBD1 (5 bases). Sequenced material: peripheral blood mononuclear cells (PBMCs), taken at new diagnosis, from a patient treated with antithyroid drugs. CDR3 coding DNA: TGTGCCAGCAGCTCACTTAGGATGGGGCACACTGAAGCTTTCTTT. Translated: CASSSLRMGHTEAFF.